One sample yielded the 22 T cell receptor beta chains listed below, sequenced in a study of blood T cell repertoires in COVID-19. The repertoire was sequenced with immunoSEQ multiplex PCR; TCRdb's copy has only in-frame clones and lacks some. The sample gives about 240,000 clones, 86% of which show up once; 6.2% is in the top ten. The sample was peripheral blood. The receptors shown here come from a man between 60 and 75 years old with acute or convalescent COVID-19.

The gene calls are TRBV7-2 and TRBJ2-1; D is possibly TRBD2 (6 bases). The CDR3 consists of 17 residues. V was shortened by 0 bases and J by 0 bases, with 12 bases between the two germline ends. Germline V gene data show CDR1 as SGHTA and CDR2 as FQGNSA. Here the CDR3 reads CASSLAFTGGSYNEQFF. CDR3 bases: TGTGCCAGCAGCTTAGCGTTTACCGGGGGCTCCTACAATGAGCAGTTCTTC.

This clone was found many times. The chain joins TRBV7-9 to TRBJ2-5; a possible D gene is TRBD2 (6 bases). Trimming shortened V by 5 bases and J by 5 bases, and 18 bases separated the two germline ends. The length of the CDR3 is 15 residues. The germline gives CDR1 SEHNR, CDR2 FQNEAQ (reference sequence). CDR3: CASSTRDSQPETQYF. CDR3 sequence (DNA): TGTGCCAGCAGCACACGGGACTCCCAGCCGGAGACCCAGTACTTC.

The chain carries TRBV7-6 and TRBJ2-2; 12 bases are a match to TRBD2. CDR1 and CDR2 from the germline V gene are SGHVS and FNYEAQ. The CDR3 extends over 19 amino acids. V shed 4 bases and J 1 base; nucleotides not matched to a gene: 10. CDR3: CASSSRLAGVGQNTGELFF. The CDR3 DNA is TGTGCCAGCAGCTCAAGACTAGCGGGAGTAGGTCAGAACACCGGGGAGCTGTTTTTT.

The V gene is TRBV28, the J gene TRBJ2-7, with a weak D call TRBD1 (6 bases). The CDR3 totals 15 residues. The germline V gene encodes CDR1 MDHEN and CDR2 SYDVKM. V was pared by 4 bases and J by 2 bases, with 15 bases between. The chain's CDR3 is CASSSGRDTAYEQYF. As DNA, the CDR3 is TGTGCCAGCAGTTCCGGCCGGGACACAGCCTACGAGCAGTACTTC. Together with reference TRBV28 and TRBJ2-7, the CDR3 gives the full variable domain: DVKVTQSSRYLVKRTGEKVFLECVQDMDHENMFWYRQDPGLGLRLIYFSYDVKMKEKGDIPEGYSVSREKKERFSLILESASTNQTSMYLCASSSGRDTAYEQYFGPGTRLTVT.

The gene calls are TRBV9 and TRBJ1-1; tentatively, D is TRBD1 (5 bases). The germline V gene has CDR1 SGDLS and CDR2 YYNGEE. Trimming cost V 3 bases and J 3 bases, with 30 bases left between them. The CDR3 runs to 20 residues. CDR3 in DNA: TGTGCCAGCAGCGCCCCGGGAGGGAAGGGGCCTTCAAGGAGGGACACTGAAGCTTTCTTT. Its protein is CASSAPGGKGPSRRDTEAFF.

The chain employs TRBV6-5 and TRBJ2-7, with D maybe TRBD2 (5 bases). Germline V gene lookup returns CDR1 MNHEY and CDR2 SVGAGI. The length of the CDR3 is 15 residues. Trimming took off 0 bases at V and 2 bases at J, with 11 bases between the two ends. The CDR3 sequence is CASSYSRTGTYEQYF. In DNA, the CDR3 is TGTGCCAGCAGTTACTCCCGGACTGGTACCTACGAGCAGTACTTC.

This sequence joins TRBV5-1 and TRBJ1-3; the D is unclear. V was shortened by 0 bases and J by 1 base, with 8 bases between the two germline ends. The CDR3 extends over 15 amino acids. Germline CDR1 is SGHRS and CDR2 is YFSETQ. As DNA, the CDR3 is TGCGCCAGCAGCTTGGGACGGGTGTCTGGAAACACCATATATTTT. As protein: CASSLGRVSGNTIYF.

This clone was observed once. V and J are TRBV2 and TRBJ1-3; 9 bases align to TRBD1. Germline CDR1 SNHLY, CDR2 FYNNEI. With V trimmed by 8 bases and J by 2 bases, 13 bases remained unmatched. The CDR3 loop spans 17 amino acids. The CDR3 region is CASAITGGKGAGNTIYF. Here the CDR3 DNA reads TGTGCCAGCGCTATTACAGGGGGCAAAGGAGCTGGAAACACCATATATTTT.

The chain recombines TRBV5-8 with TRBJ2-7; D remains unclear. Germline V gives CDR1 SGHTS, CDR2 YDEGEE. The CDR3 runs to 12 residues. Trimming pared 4 bases from V and 6 bases from J, leaving 11 bases between. CDR3 amino acids: CASSRGLGEQYF. The CDR3 DNA reads TGTGCCAGCAGCCGAGGTCTCGGCGAGCAGTACTTC.

The genes are TRBV3-1 (or the pseudogene TRBV3-2) and TRBJ2-5; a weak D match, TRBD1 (6 bases). The CDR3 covers 15 residues. Germline assignment: CDR1 LGHDT and CDR2 YNNKEL (reference sequence). V lost 3 bases and J lost 0, with 11 bases in between. CDR3 sequence: CASSHRGTYQETQYF. Written as DNA, the CDR3 is TGTGCCAGCAGCCACAGGGGTACTTACCAAGAGACCCAGTACTTC.

The chain joins TRBV4-1 to TRBJ2-5; TRBD2 matches 7 bases. Looked up from germline, CDR1 is MGHRA and CDR2 is YSYEKL. This CDR3 region has 16 residues. The V and J ends lost 3 bases and 5 bases, in that order; junction bases with no gene match: 12. As DNA, the CDR3 is TGCGCCAGCAGCCAGGAAGAGGCGGGAGTGTGGGAGACCCAGTACTTC. Its translation: CASSQEEAGVWETQYF.

A remark on this clone: Other nucleotide sequences in the sample specify the same CDR3. This chain joins TRBV29-1 and TRBJ2-3; TRBD2 agrees at 9 bases. Per germline, CDR1 SQVTM and CDR2 ANQGSEA. V shed 7 bases and J 3 bases; nucleotides not matched to a gene: 5. This CDR3 has 13 residues. CDR3: CSGETSGTDTQYF. DNA of the CDR3: TGCAGCGGTGAGACTAGCGGTACAGATACGCAGTATTTT.

In nucleotides, the CDR3 is TGCGCCAGCAGCGGGACAGGGAAGTCTTGGTTTGGCTACACCTTC. It codes for CASSGTGKSWFGYTF. This chain links TRBV5-1 with TRBJ1-2; 9 nucleotides agree with TRBD1. Germline CDR1 SGHRS, CDR2 YFSETQ. The CDR3 spans 15 residues. V dropped 4 bases and J dropped 7; count of bases not matched to a gene: 11.

The chain has TRBV4-3 and TRBJ2-4; 8 nucleotides agree with TRBD2. CDR1 LGHNA and CDR2 YSLEER come from the germline V gene. The CDR3 is 14 residues long. After removal of 1 base from V and 6 bases from J, the junction contained 2 bases not matched to a gene. The DNA of the CDR3 is TGCGCCAGCAGCCAAGGGACTAGCTCAAACATTCAGTACTTC. Translating gives CASSQGTSSNIQYF.

The chain has TRBV19 and TRBJ1-2, with 9 bases fitting TRBD1. Germline CDR1 is LNHDA and CDR2 is SQIVND (reference sequence). This CDR3 has 15 amino acids. With 6 bases clipped from V and 4 bases from J, the junction kept 9 bases outside the gene matches. This chain's CDR3 is CASRNTGTGSYGYTF. The DNA of the CDR3 is TGTGCCAGTAGAAACACCGGGACAGGGAGCTATGGCTACACCTTC.

This clone came up a few times. This chain connects TRBV4-3 to TRBJ2-1; D is perhaps TRBD1 (6 bases). Germline loops: CDR1 LGHNA, CDR2 YSLEER. This CDR3 region has 17 residues. With 2 bases removed from V and 1 base from J, the gap between germline ends came to 15 bases. Written as DNA, the CDR3 is TGCGCCAGCAGCCAACCTCCAGGGGTGAGGTCCTACAATGAGCAGTTCTTC. Translating gives CASSQPPGVRSYNEQFF.

The chain uses TRBV3-1 (or the pseudogene TRBV3-2) and TRBJ2-1, with TRBD2 matching 10 bases. This CDR3 contains 23 residues. Germline values: CDR1 LGHDT, CDR2 YNNKEL (reference sequence). The V gene end was trimmed by 0 bases and the J gene end by 7 bases; junction bases not matched to a gene: 27. This CDR3 is CASSQETLWFGLAGVSWKNEQFF. As DNA, the CDR3 is TGTGCCAGCAGCCAAGAAACTCTTTGGTTCGGGCTAGCGGGAGTCAGCTGGAAGAATGAGCAGTTCTTC.

J is TRBJ2-1 and V is TRBV21-1; the DNA was not compared with TRBD2, the D call given in the table. TRBV21-1 is shown as a pseudogene. The CDR3 is 11 amino acids. The CDR3 is CASSSRREQFF. In DNA, the CDR3 is TGTGCCAGCAGCTCGCGGCGGGAGCAGTTCTTC.

The gene calls are TRBV27 and TRBJ2-1; maybe TRBD1 (7 bases). The length of the CDR3 is 16 residues. V was cut by 1 base and J by 7 bases, with 17 bases left in between. Germline assignment: CDR1 MNHEY and CDR2 SMNVEV (reference sequence). This CDR3 reads CASSLWWRGLGNEQFF. Here the CDR3 DNA reads TGTGCCAGCAGTTTATGGTGGAGGGGGCTGGGGAATGAGCAGTTCTTC.

Of note for this clone: At the DNA level, this CDR3 is encoded by other sequences in the same sample as well. The rearrangement links TRBV5-4 to TRBJ2-1; D gene uncertain. The V end was cut by 2 bases, the J end by 1 base, with 4 bases between. CDR1 and CDR2 from the germline V gene are SGHNT and YYREEE (reference sequence). This CDR3 spans 13 amino acids. The DNA of the CDR3 is TGTGCCAGCAGCTTTTTATCCTACAATGAGCAGTTCTTC. The encoded protein is CASSFLSYNEQFF.

The chain has TRBV24-1 and TRBJ1-2; a weak D match, TRBD1 (6 bases). The CDR3 spans 13 residues. Trimming removed 6 bases from V and 4 bases from J, with 11 bases in between. Germline CDR1 is KGHDR and CDR2 is SFDVKD. DNA for the CDR3: TGTGCCACCAGTCAACAGGGCTCCTATGGCTACACCTTC. This codes for CATSQQGSYGYTF.

V usage is TRBV6-5 and J usage is TRBJ2-1; D possibly corresponds to TRBD2 (6 bases). Deletions cut 6 bases from V and 5 bases from J, with 11 bases between. Germline V lookup: CDR1 MNHEY, CDR2 SVGAGI. There are 13 residues in the CDR3. The CDR3 nucleotides read TGTGCCAGCAGGGTCTCGGGAGACAATGAGCAGTTCTTC. Its protein product is CASRVSGDNEQFF.